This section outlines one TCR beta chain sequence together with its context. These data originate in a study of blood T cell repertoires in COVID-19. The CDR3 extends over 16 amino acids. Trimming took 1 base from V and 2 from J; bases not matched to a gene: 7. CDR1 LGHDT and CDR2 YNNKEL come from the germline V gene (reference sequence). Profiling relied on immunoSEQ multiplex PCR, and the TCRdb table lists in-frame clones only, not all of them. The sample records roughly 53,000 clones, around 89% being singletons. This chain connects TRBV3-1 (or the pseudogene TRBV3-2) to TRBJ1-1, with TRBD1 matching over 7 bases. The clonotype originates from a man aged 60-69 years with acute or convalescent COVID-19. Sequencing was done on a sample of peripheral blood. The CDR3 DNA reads TGTGCCAGCAGCCAAGTAGACAGGGCAATCAACACTGAAGCTTTCTTT. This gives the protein CASSQVDRAINTEAFF.